This T cell receptor beta chain was identified in a study of a mutant IDH1 vaccine in newly diagnosed glioma. The ends lost 8 bases at V and 2 bases at J; junction bases unmatched: 5. CDR3 length equals 13 residues. CDR1 is SGHVS and CDR2 is FNYEAQ in the germline V gene. Assay: immunoSEQ multiplex PCR; the TCRdb copy retains only in-frame clones and omits some. The sample lists about 51,000 clones, about three quarters occurring once. This sample's time point: week 5, during vaccination. What each vaccine dose contained was 300 ug of mutant IDH1 20-mer peptide, accompanied by topical imiquimod. Donor tumors were new WHO grade 3 or 4 IDH1-mutant, ATRX-lost astrocytomas. Concerning this clone: Its target is unknown.

The receptor was isolated from a woman aged 35 to 49 with glioma. This sample comprised PBMCs, obtained from a glioma patient whose treatment included an IDH1 peptide vaccine. The chain uses TRBV7-6 and TRBJ2-5; the match to TRBD2 covers 7 bases. CDR3 residues: CASLLGGQETQYF. The CDR3 nucleotides read TGTGCCAGCCTACTGGGGGGGCAAGAGACCCAGTACTTC.